This record covers a single TCR beta chain. This sample is drawn from a study of blood T cell repertoires in COVID-19. Turning to the study itself: Acute and convalescent COVID-19 specimens originated in the United States, Italy and Spain.

Original data processing: Counts of nucleated cells, estimated from reference gene primer amplification, were obtained. Produced via immunoSEQ multiplex PCR; TCRdb's table is partial and in-frame only. D and trimming were read from the DNA, whereas the V and J calls and clone size are those reported in that table. The table shows 130,000 or so clones, with about four fifths occurring only once. Per the germline V gene, CDR1 is SGHDT and CDR2 is YYEEEE. The V segment lost 5 bases and the J segment 3 bases; nucleotides outside the gene matches: 6. The CDR3 has 14 amino acids. The gene calls are TRBV5-6 and TRBJ2-3; 7 positions match TRBD1. This clonotype was sampled from a woman in her 70s with COVID-19, enrolled during active disease. Sequenced sample: peripheral blood. CDR3 nucleotide sequence: TGTGCCAGCAGTCGAGGCAGGGGGACAGATACGCAGTATTTT. This encodes CASSRGRGTDTQYF.